The T cell receptor beta chain under discussion was sequenced for a study of CD8+ T cells in alopecia areata. Study-level information: Scoring of severity for treated patients was based on percentage of affected scalp area.

The CDR3 is made up of 13 amino acids. Trimming at V came to 6 bases and at J to 3 bases, leaving 5 bases not matched to a gene. Germline lookup yields CDR1 SQVTM and CDR2 ANQGSEA. cDNA reverse transcribed from extracted RNA served as the sequencing template. Sequencing used immunoSEQ multiplex PCR; TCRdb keeps in-frame clones, though not all of them. The profile shows over 100,000 clones, roughly 50% of them singletons. Noted treatment: oral pan-JAK inhibitor, 5-10 mg twice daily. As regards this clone: Its antigen is not identified.

Points from the study as a whole: Relative to mice, TCR sharing across patients was less clear, a difference possibly HLA-related. Persistence during tofacitinib was seen for many expanded lesional clones in scalp and blood.

This TCR was recovered from a human donor with alopecia areata. This sequence joins TRBV29-1 and TRBJ1-1; TRBD1 agrees at 9 bases. This sample comprised CD8+ T cells sorted from blood, obtained at week 24, from a patient treated with tofacitinib. The CDR3 coding sequence is TGCAGCGTGGGGACAGGGATGCACACTGAAGCTTTCTTT. Encoded protein: CSVGTGMHTEAFF. The entire variable domain, with the rest obtained from reference TRBV29-1 and TRBJ1-1, is as follows: SAVISQKPSRDICQRGTSLTIQCQVDSQVTMMFWYRQQPGQSLTLIATANQGSEATYESGFVIDKFPISRPNLTFSTLTVSNMSPEDSSIYLCSVGTGMHTEAFFGQGTRLTVV.